The 20 T cell receptor beta chains below come from one sample, sequenced in a study of CD8+ T cells in alopecia areata. Investigators isolated RNA and reverse transcribed it into cDNA to act as the sequencing template. Sequenced by immunoSEQ multiplex PCR; TCRdb stores in-frame clones only, minus some. The sample was found to contain about 120,000 clones, and every one recurs. The specimen was lesional skin. These receptors came from a C3H/HeJ mouse with alopecia areata. This mouse strain has H2-k as its MHC haplotype.

As regards this clone: Genes here carry mouse names. The CDR3 end lies 4 residues beyond the end of the read and is filled in from the germline J gene. V gene TRBV13-3 combines with J gene TRBJ2-2, with D perhaps matching TRBD2 (6 bases). Germline CDR1 NNHDY, CDR2 SYVADS. The CDR3 consists of 14 residues. With 6 bases removed from V and 1 base from J, the gap between germline ends came to 10 bases. CDR3 residues: CASTRDLNTGQLYF. The part of the CDR3 DNA that was read is TGTGCCAGCACCCGGGACTTAAACACCGGG.

A word on this clone: The gene names here belong to mouse. The read is 4 residues too short to cover the CDR3 end, so that end is filled in from the germline J gene. V gene TRBV16 combines with J gene TRBJ2-5; D perhaps matches TRBD2 (6 bases). The CDR3 consists of 13 residues. Germline V lookup: CDR1 SGHSA, CDR2 FRNQAP. The V end was cut by 5 bases, the J end by 0 bases, with 6 bases between. CDR3 sequence: CASSGGNQDTQYF. The covered CDR3 bases are TGTGCAAGCAGCGGGGGGAACCAAGAC.

Notes on this clone: Gene names refer to mouse genes. The missing CDR3 end, 4 residues past where the read stops, is filled in from the germline J gene. The rearrangement links TRBV13-3 to TRBJ2-4; TRBD2 matches at 13 bases. V trimming: 0 bases; J trimming: 0 bases; junction bases outside the gene matches: 4. Germline lookup yields CDR1 NNHDY and CDR2 SYVADS. This CDR3 has 18 amino acids. The chain's CDR3 is CASSDGTGGAPSQNTLYF. The sequenced CDR3 bases are TGTGCCAGCAGTGATGGGACTGGGGGGGCGCCGAGTCAAAAC.

To note about this clone: Gene names refer to mouse genes. The read finishes 4 residues shy of the CDR3 end, and the germline J gene is used to complete it. The chain joins TRBV13-3 to TRBJ2-7; maybe TRBD1 (6 bases). The CDR3 contains 14 residues. Per the germline V gene, CDR1 is NNHDY and CDR2 is SYVADS. Deletions cut 5 bases from V and 0 bases from J, with 12 bases between. The DNA read from the CDR3 is TGTGCCAGCAGCCAATCGACAGGCTCCTAT. Encoded protein: CASSQSTGSY. The full CDR3 protein reads CASSQSTGSYEQYF.

Details on this clone: Each gene name is a mouse one. The read ends 4 residues early relative to the CDR3; the germline J gene fills the gap. This chain uses TRBV1 with TRBJ2-5, with 10 positions matching TRBD2. In germline, CDR1 is NSQYPW, CDR2 LRSPGD (reference sequence). The CDR3 extends over 15 amino acids. V lost 6 bases and J lost 0; bases outside the gene matches: 3. The CDR3 bases that were read are TGCACCTGCAGGTCGGGACTGGGGAACCAAGAC. This gives the protein CTCRSGLGNQD. The entire CDR3 reads CTCRSGLGNQDTQYF.

Concerning this clone itself: The genes are named according to mouse. Incomplete CDR3 DNA: TGTGCCAGCAGTGAGGGGAGAGGGGGCTACTATGCT. This sequence encodes CASSEGRGGYYA. The CDR3 reads in full as CASSEGRGGYYAEQFF. The V gene is TRBV13-1, the J gene TRBJ2-1; possible D gene TRBD1, 7 bases. The CDR3 goes on 4 residues after the read ends, and that part is filled in from the germline J gene. The germline V gene has CDR1 NSHNY and CDR2 SYGAGN. The V end was cut by 2 bases, the J end by 2 bases, with 14 bases between. The CDR3 is 16 residues long.

This clone was seen at least ten times. The genes are named according to mouse. The read finishes 4 residues shy of the CDR3 end, and the germline J gene is used to complete it. This same CDR3 is encoded by further DNA sequences in the sample. The V and J genes are TRBV13-3 and TRBJ1-1, with D uncertain. Per the germline V gene, CDR1 is NNHDY and CDR2 is SYVADS. This CDR3 region has 13 residues. V gave up 5 bases and J gave up 0 bases, with 8 bases separating them. The CDR3 is CASSPTANTEVFF. The DNA read from the CDR3 is TGTGCCAGCAGCCCAACAGCAAACACA.

This clone was observed many times. TCRdb's protein and the translated DNA diverge at residue 11; the protein reported here is the translation of the DNA. Here the gene names and germline are mouse. The read terminates 3 residues ahead of where the CDR3 ends, so the germline J gene completes it. The chain has TRBV13-3 and TRBJ1-3; possible D gene TRBD1, 6 bases. The CDR3 covers 14 residues. V lost 10 bases and J lost 0, with 14 bases in between. In germline, CDR1 is NNHDY, CDR2 SYVADS. The CDR3 protein is CAGGQGNSGNTLYF. The CDR3 bases that were read are TGTGCCGGGGGGCAGGGGAATTCTGGAAATACG.

In this sample, this clone turned up a few times. Genes and germline come from the mouse. The read halts 4 residues ahead of the CDR3 end, with the missing end drawn from the germline J gene. The V and J genes are TRBV19 and TRBJ1-1, with 9 bases identical to TRBD1. Germline values: CDR1 FNHDT, CDR2 SITEND (reference sequence). The CDR3 runs 11 residues. CDR3 DNA (partial): TGTGCCAGCTGGACAGGGGCA. Encoded protein: CASWTGA. The full CDR3 protein is CASWTGAEVFF.

Remarks on this clone: Germline and genes: mouse. The CDR3 DNA, read in part, is TGCACCTGCAGTCCCGGGACTGGGCATAACTATGCT. Its protein product is CTCSPGTGHNYA. The whole CDR3 sequence is CTCSPGTGHNYAEQFF. The chain links TRBV1 to TRBJ2-1, with 9 positions matching TRBD2. The read falls 4 residues short of the CDR3 end, and the missing part is taken from the germline J gene. Losses at the gene ends were 5 bases for V and 0 bases for J; bases not matched to a gene: 5. The CDR3 covers 16 residues. Germline assignment: CDR1 NSQYPW and CDR2 LRSPGD (reference sequence).

As regards this clone: These gene names are mouse names. The read ends 4 residues early relative to the CDR3; the germline J gene fills the gap. The V call is TRBV13-3, the J call TRBJ2-4; D possibly corresponds to TRBD2 (7 bases). CDR1 NNHDY and CDR2 SYVADS come from the germline V gene. The CDR3 runs 14 residues. The DNA read from the CDR3 is TGTGCCAGCAGTGGGGGGGCGCTGGAAAAC. Protein: CASSGGALEN. The CDR3, in full, reads CASSGGALENTLYF.

The table lists this clone with a few counts. Gene names refer to mouse genes. The read gets to within 4 residues of the CDR3 end, and the germline J gene fills in the rest. The chain couples TRBV13-1 to TRBJ1-1; TRBD1 agrees at 8 bases. Germline lookup yields CDR1 NSHNY and CDR2 SYGAGN. The CDR3 extends over 15 amino acids. Incomplete CDR3 DNA: TGTGCCAGCAGTGAGGAGCCGCCCGGGACAGGA. It encodes CASSEEPPGTG. The full CDR3 protein reads CASSEEPPGTGEVFF.

Many counts were recorded for this clone. Gene names and germline match the mouse. The CDR3 is cut off 4 residues early in the read; its end comes from the germline J gene. The J gene is TRBJ1-2, the V gene TRBV16; 8 nucleotides match TRBD1. This CDR3 has 14 amino acids. Unmatched junction bases numbered 0, after V lost 3 bases and J lost 0 bases. Germline loops: CDR1 SGHSA, CDR2 FRNQAP. Here the CDR3 reads CASSLGQANSDYTF. The CDR3 bases that were read are TGTGCAAGCAGCTTGGGACAGGCAAACTCC.

Regarding this clone: At residue 14, the translated DNA and the protein in TCRdb do not agree; the protein given here is derived from the DNA. These gene names are mouse names. Read sequence stops 3 residues before the CDR3 end, and the germline J gene provides the missing end. The chain recombines TRBV19 with TRBJ1-3; D possibly corresponds to TRBD1 (6 bases). Between the trimmed V and J ends, which lost 0 bases and 0 bases, there was a span of 13 bases. The CDR3 totals 17 residues. The germline gives CDR1 FNHDT, CDR2 SITEND (reference sequence). This CDR3 reads CASSIVGGPLSGNTLYF. CDR3 DNA, as far as it was read: TGTGCCAGCAGTATAGTGGGGGGGCCCCTTTCTGGAAATACG.

Comments on this clone: All gene names here are mouse names. The sequenced CDR3 bases are TGTGCCAGCAGTGATGCTGGGGACCGCTAT. Protein: CASSDAGDRY. Given in full, the CDR3 is CASSDAGDRYEQYF. The V and J genes are TRBV13-1 and TRBJ2-7; tentatively, D is TRBD2 (6 bases). The read ends 4 residues shy of where the CDR3 ends; the end is completed using the germline J gene. CDR3 length: 14 residues. CDR1 NSHNY and CDR2 SYGAGN come from the germline V gene. Trimming stripped 0 bases from V and 3 bases from J, with 10 bases between.

Notes on this clone: The listed genes are named as in mouse. With the read ending 4 residues before the CDR3 end, the germline J gene is used to fill in that end. V is TRBV31 and J is TRBJ2-1; 8 nucleotides match TRBD2. The junction had 5 bases not matched to a gene; V was cut back by 2 bases and J by 5 bases. CDR1 GKSSPN and CDR2 SITVG come from the germline V gene. This CDR3 has 14 amino acids. This CDR3 is CAWSSGGKDAEQFF. CDR3 bases read: TGTGCCTGGAGTTCTGGGGGGAAGGATGCT.

About this clone itself: Here the gene names and germline are mouse. The CDR3 goes on 4 residues after the read ends, and that part is filled in from the germline J gene. J is TRBJ1-4 and V is TRBV1, with TRBD1 as a possible D gene (6 bases). The CDR3 loop spans 17 amino acids. The germline V and J ends were trimmed by 2 bases and 1 base, with 14 bases remaining between them. Per the germline V gene, CDR1 is NSQYPW and CDR2 is LRSPGD (reference sequence). CDR3 in amino acids: CTCSAQAGTPSNERLFF. The covered CDR3 bases are TGCACCTGCAGTGCACAAGCCGGGACACCTTCCAACGAA.

About this clone itself: The gene names given are mouse names. CDR3 residues: CASSDGTNTLYF. The sequenced part of the CDR3 DNA is TGTGCCAGCAGTGATGGAACTAAC. The genes are TRBV13-3 and TRBJ2-4; D remains unclear. Read coverage stops 4 residues before the CDR3 terminus; the germline J gene supplies the remainder. Germline V gene lookup returns CDR1 NNHDY and CDR2 SYVADS. The CDR3 extends over 12 amino acids.

This clone was recorded many times. The gene names here belong to mouse. The CDR3 end lies 4 residues beyond the end of the read and is filled in from the germline J gene. The chain joins TRBV31 to TRBJ2-7; TRBD2 agrees at 11 bases. The CDR3 is 14 residues long. Germline V gives CDR1 GKSSPN, CDR2 SITVG. The CDR3 here is CAWSLGDWGYEQYF. The DNA read from the CDR3 is TGTGCCTGGAGTCTAGGGGACTGGGGGTAT.

This clone was counted between two and nine times. Mouse names are used for the genes. The read ends 4 residues before the CDR3 terminus; that terminus is restored from the germline J gene. V is TRBV13-3 and J is TRBJ2-2; 7 bases fit TRBD1. The CDR3 sequence is 14 residues long. Germline values: CDR1 NNHDY, CDR2 SYVADS. The CDR3 bases that were read are TGTGCCAGCAGTGATCCACAGGGGAACGGG. Protein sequence: CASSDPQGNG. The whole CDR3 sequence reads CASSDPQGNGQLYF.